The T cell receptor (beta chain) described here comes from a study of T-cell memory formation after mild COVID-19. Study summary: Largely donor-specific sequence clusters came from two donors.

Trimming removed 2 bases at V and 0 bases at J, with 9 bases between. This CDR3 has 15 amino acids. Germline-derived CDR1 and CDR2 are SGHTS and YDEGEE. This clonotype was seen only a few times. Its antigen remains unidentified. The study's findings and limits: Clones contracting across day 15 to 85 had a balanced CD4/CD8 profile; later expanding clones leaned CD4+. In pre-infection memory, a portion of responding clones appeared, which suggested that cross-reactive memory joined.

Constant-segment primers served in 5'RACE that generated TCR alpha and TCR beta cDNA libraries bearing sample barcodes and UMIs. TCRdb independently ran MiXCR on the 5' RACE reads; one entry per CDR3 protein. Of fewer than 300,000 distinct CDR3 sequences in the sample, roughly 18% are singletons; the top ten hold more than 20%. The rearrangement uses TRBV5-8 and TRBJ2-1; no definite D call. The sequence derives from a man aged 18-30 years who had mild COVID-19 (a few samples of this study predate the infection). Cell type and time point are not known. The specimen was PBMCs or a T cell subset sorted from them (not recorded which). For the CDR3, the DNA is TGTGCCAGCAGCTTTGGGATTAGCTCCTACAATGAGCAGTTCTTC. It is translated as CASSFGISSYNEQFF.